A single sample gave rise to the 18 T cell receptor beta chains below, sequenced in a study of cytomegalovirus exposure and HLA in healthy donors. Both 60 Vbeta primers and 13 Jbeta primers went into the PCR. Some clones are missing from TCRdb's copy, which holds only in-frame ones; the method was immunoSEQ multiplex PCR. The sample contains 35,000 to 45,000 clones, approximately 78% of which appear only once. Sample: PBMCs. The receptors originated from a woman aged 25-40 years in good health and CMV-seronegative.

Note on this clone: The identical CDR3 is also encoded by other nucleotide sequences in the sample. For the CDR3, the DNA is TGCGCCAGCAGCCACGACACACTGAACACTGAAGCTTTCTTT. Encoded protein: CASSHDTLNTEAFF. The chain recombines TRBV4-1 with TRBJ1-1; D call uncertain. CDR1 is MGHRA and CDR2 is YSYEKL in the germline V gene. The germline V and J ends were trimmed by 3 bases and 0 bases, with 8 bases remaining between them. The CDR3 runs to 14 residues.

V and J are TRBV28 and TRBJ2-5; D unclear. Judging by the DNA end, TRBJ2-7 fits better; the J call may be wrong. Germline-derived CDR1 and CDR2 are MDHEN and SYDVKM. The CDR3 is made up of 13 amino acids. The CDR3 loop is CASCPGSSYEQYF. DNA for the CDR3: TGTGCCAGCTGCCCCGGGTCCTCCTACGAGCAGTACTTC.

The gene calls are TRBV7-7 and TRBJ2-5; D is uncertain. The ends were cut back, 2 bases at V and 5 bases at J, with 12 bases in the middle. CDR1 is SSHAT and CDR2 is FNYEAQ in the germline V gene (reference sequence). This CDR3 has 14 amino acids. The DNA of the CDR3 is TGTGCCAGCAGCTTACGACACCCTTGGGAGACCCAGTACTTC. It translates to CASSLRHPWETQYF.

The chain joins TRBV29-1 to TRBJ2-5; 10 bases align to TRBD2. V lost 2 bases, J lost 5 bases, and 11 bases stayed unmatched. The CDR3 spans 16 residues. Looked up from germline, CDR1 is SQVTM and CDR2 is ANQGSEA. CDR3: CSVEIAGGPPFETQYF. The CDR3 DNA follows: TGCAGCGTTGAAATAGCGGGGGGCCCCCCGTTTGAGACCCAGTACTTC.

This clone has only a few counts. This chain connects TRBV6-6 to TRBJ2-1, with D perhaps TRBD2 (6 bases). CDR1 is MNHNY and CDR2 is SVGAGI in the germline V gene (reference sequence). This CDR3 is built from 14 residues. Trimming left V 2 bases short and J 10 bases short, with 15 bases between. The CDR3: CASSYARESREQFF. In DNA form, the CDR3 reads TGTGCCAGCAGTTACGCCCGGGAGTCTCGGGAGCAGTTCTTC.

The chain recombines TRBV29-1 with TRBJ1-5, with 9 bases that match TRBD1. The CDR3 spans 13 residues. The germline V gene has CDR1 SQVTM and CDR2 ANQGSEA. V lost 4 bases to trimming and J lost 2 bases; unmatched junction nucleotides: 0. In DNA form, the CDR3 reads TGCAGCGTTGGGACAGGGGGCAATCAGCCCCAGCATTTT. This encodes CSVGTGGNQPQHF.

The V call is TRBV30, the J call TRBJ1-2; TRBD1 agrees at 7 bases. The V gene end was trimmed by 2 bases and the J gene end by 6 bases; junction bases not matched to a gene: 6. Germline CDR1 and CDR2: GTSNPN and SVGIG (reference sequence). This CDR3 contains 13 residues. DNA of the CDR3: TGTGCCTGGAGTCTATGGCAGGGGGATGGCTACACCTTC. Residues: CAWSLWQGDGYTF.

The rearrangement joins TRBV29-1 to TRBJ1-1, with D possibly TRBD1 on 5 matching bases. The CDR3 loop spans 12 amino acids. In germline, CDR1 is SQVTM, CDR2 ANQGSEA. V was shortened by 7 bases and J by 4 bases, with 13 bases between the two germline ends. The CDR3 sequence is CSARGVGTEAFF. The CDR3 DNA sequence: TGCAGCGCCCGGGGGGTCGGCACTGAAGCTTTCTTT.

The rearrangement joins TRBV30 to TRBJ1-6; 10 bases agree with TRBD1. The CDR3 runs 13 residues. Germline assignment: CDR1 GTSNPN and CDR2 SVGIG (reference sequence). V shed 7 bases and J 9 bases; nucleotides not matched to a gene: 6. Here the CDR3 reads CASNRDRGSPLHF. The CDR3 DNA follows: TGTGCCTCAAACCGGGACAGGGGTTCACCCCTCCACTTT.

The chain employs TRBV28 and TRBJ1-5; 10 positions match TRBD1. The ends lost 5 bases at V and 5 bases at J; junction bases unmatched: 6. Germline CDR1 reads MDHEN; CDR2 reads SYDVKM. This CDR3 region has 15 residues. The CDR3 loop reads CASSAPGQGYQPQHF. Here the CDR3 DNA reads TGTGCCAGCAGTGCGCCGGGACAGGGGTATCAGCCCCAGCATTTT.

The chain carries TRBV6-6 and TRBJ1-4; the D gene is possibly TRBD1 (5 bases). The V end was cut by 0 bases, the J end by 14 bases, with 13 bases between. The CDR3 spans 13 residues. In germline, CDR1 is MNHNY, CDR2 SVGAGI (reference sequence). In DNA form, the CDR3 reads TGTGCCAGCAGTTACTCTTTTCGGGGGGTTCTGTTTTTT. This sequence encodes CASSYSFRGVLFF.

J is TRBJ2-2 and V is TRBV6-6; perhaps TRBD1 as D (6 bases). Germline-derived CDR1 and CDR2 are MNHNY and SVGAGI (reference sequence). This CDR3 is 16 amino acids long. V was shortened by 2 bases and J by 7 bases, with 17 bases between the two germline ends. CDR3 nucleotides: TGTGCCAGCAGTTACACCCCCCCCCAGGGGTACGGGGAGCTGTTTTTT. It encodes CASSYTPPQGYGELFF.

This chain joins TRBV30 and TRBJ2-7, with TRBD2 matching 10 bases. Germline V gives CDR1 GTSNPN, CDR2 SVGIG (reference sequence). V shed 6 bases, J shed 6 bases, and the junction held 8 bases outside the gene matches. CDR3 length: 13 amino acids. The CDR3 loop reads CACVLAGAGEQYF. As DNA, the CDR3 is TGTGCCTGCGTGCTAGCGGGAGCCGGCGAGCAGTACTTC.

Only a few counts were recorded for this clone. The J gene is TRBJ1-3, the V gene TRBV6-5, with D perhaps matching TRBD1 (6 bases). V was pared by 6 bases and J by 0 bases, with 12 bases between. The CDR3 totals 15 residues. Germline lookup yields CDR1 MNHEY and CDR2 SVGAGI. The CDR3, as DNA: TGTGCCAGCAGCGTCGACAGGCACTCTGGAAACACCATATATTTT. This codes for CASSVDRHSGNTIYF.

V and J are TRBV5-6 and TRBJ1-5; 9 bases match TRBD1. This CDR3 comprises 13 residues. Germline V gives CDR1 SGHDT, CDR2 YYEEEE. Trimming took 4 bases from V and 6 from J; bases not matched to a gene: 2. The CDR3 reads CASSADRGQPQHF. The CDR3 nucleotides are TGTGCCAGCAGCGCGGACAGGGGTCAGCCCCAGCATTTT.

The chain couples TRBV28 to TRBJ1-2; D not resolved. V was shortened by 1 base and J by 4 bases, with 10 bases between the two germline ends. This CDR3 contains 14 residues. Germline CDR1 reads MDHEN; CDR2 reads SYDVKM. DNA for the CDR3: TGTGCCAGCAGTTTATTCCTCTCCTTCTATGGCTACACCTTC. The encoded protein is CASSLFLSFYGYTF.

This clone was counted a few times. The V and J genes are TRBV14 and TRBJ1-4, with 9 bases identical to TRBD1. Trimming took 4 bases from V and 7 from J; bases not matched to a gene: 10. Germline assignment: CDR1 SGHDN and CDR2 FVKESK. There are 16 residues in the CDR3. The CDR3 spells CASSLMPGQGFEKLFF. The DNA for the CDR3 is TGTGCCAGCAGCCTGATGCCGGGACAGGGTTTTGAAAAACTGTTTTTT.

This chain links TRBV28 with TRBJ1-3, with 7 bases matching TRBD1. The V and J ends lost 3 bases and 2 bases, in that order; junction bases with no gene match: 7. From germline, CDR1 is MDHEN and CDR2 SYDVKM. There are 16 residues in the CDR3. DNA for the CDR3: TGTGCCAGCAGTTTTACAGGGGAGGCCCCTGGAAACACCATATATTTT. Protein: CASSFTGEAPGNTIYF.